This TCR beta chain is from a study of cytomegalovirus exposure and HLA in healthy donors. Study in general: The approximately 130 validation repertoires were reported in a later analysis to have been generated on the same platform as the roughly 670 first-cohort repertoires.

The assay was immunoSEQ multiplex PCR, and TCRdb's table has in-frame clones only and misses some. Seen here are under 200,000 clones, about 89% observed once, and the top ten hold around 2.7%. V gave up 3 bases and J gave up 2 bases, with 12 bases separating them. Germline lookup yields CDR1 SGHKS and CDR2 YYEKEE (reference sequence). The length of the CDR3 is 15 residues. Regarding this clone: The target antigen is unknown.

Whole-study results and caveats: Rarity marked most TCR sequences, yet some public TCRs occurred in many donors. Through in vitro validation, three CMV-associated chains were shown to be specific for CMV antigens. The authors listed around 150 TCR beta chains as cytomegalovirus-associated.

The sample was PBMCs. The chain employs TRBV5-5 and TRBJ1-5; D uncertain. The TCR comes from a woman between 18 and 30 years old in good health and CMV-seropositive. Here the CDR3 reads CASSSLLGGNQPQHF. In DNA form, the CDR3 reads TGTGCCAGCAGCTCCCTACTGGGAGGCAATCAGCCCCAGCATTTT.